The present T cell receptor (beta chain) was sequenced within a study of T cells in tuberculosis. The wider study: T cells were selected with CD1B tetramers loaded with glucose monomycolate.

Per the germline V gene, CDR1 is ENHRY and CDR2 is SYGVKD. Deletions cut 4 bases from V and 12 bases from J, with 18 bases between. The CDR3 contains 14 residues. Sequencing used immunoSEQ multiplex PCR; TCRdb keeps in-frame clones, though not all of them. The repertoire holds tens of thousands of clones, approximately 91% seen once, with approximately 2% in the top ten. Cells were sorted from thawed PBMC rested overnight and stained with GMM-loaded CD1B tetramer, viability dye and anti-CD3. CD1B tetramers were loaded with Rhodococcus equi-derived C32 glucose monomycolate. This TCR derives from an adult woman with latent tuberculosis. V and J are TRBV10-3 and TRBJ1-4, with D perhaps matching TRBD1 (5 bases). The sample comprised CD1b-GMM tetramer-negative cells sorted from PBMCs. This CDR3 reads CAISAQAFGGELFF. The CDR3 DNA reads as TGTGCCATCAGTGCACAGGCCTTTGGTGGGGAACTGTTTTTT.